This entry describes one TCR beta chain. The method was immunoSEQ multiplex PCR; TCRdb's version includes in-frame clones alone and lacks a portion of them. The sample has under 300,000 clones; 86% are singletons. The data were obtained in a study of blood T cell repertoires in COVID-19. V was clipped by 5 bases and J by 0 bases; unmatched bases: 8. Per germline, CDR1 SGHRS and CDR2 YFSETQ. The CDR3 covers 15 residues. The sequence came from a woman aged 25 to 39 with active or convalescent COVID-19. The sequencing sample was made of peripheral blood. The chain uses TRBV5-1 and TRBJ2-7, with 7 bases lining up with TRBD1. CDR3 DNA: TGCGCCAGCAGTTTTTGGACAGGTAGCTCCTACGAGCAGTACTTC. Encoded protein: CASSFWTGSSYEQYF.